Described below is a single TCR beta chain sequence and its context. Antigen: not known. The data were obtained in a study of human T cells and chemical hapten exposure. General observations from the study: Following DPC sensitization, TCRs present above 1 in 1000 frequency showed no change. It should be noted that donors had alopecia, so their immune response may differ from healthy people's.

CDR3 size: 16 residues. Germline values: CDR1 MRHNA, CDR2 SNTAGT. After removal of 0 bases from V and 4 bases from J, the junction contained 4 bases not matched to a gene. Unique molecular identifiers were linked by the library to individual cDNA molecules. Original handling: There were a median of around 97,000 TCRs per sample, with a range from roughly 20,000 to 700,000. MiXCR, run by TCRdb on the RACE reads, gives a single entry per CDR3 protein. Here the V and J calls rest on TCRdb's processing, not on the authors' analysis. The sample yields nearly 110,000 distinct CDR3 sequences, 9% to 15% seen once. Time point specified: pre-sensitization, week 0. Treatment here: therapeutic diphenylcyclopropenone sensitization with weekly scalp DPC.

The chain employs TRBV6-4 and TRBJ2-2, with 8 bases that match TRBD2. The TCR was taken from a woman in her fifties or sixties with alopecia areata. Some clones in this sample may be carry-over from other donors' samples. The sample was whole blood, taken in connection with sensitization to the hapten diphenylcyclopropenone (DPC). CDR3 amino acids: CASSDSFAGGTGELFF. As DNA, the CDR3 is TGTGCCAGCAGTGACTCCTTTGCGGGAGGCACCGGGGAGCTGTTTTTT.